This T cell receptor beta chain was identified during a study of CDR3 diversity in severe acne. Note on this clonotype: The junction does not match germline at one end; this may be a read error.

TCRdb passed the PCR reads through MiXCR, listing each CDR3 protein once. This table holds approximately 79,000 distinct CDR3 sequences, about 50% found once. Germline CDR1 and CDR2: MNHEY and SMNVEV (reference sequence). The length of the CDR3 is 14 residues. This clonotype was obtained from a male donor in good health, serving as a control. The chain links TRBV27 to TRBJ2-3, with TRBD1 matching over 10 bases. Sequenced sample: blood. The CDR3 nucleotides are TGTGCCAGCACCGACAGGGGGCGCTCAGATAGGCAGTATTTT. Its translation is CASTDRGRSDRQYF.